These T cell receptor beta chains were read from a single sample in a study of T cells in Graves' hyperthyroidism and ophthalmopathy. MiXCR, applied by TCRdb to the multiplex PCR reads, yields one record per CDR3 protein. The data contain hundreds of thousands of distinct CDR3 sequences, about 15% of them singletons. Sequencing was performed on blood. The receptors come from a woman in her forties or fifties with Graves' ophthalmopathy. Both conserved end residues are part of each CDR3. The D gene is left open where the match is weak. Clone size, where shown, is once, few, many, or a class for clones that have expanded.

J gene: TRBJ2-1; V gene: TRBV3-1; D gene: TRBD2; clone size: many; CDR3 DNA: TGTGCCAGCAGCCAACCCTCACTAGCGGGAGAGGACAATGAGCAGTTCTTC; CDR3 protein: CASSQPSLAGEDNEQFF
J gene: TRBJ1-2; V gene: TRBV6-2/TRBV6-3; D gene: NA; clone size: many; CDR3 DNA: TGTGCCAGCAGTTACTCGGAAAGGGGCTACACCTTC; CDR3 protein: CASSYSERGYTF
J gene: TRBJ2-7; V gene: TRBV20-1; D gene: TRBD2; clone size: many; CDR3 DNA: TGCAGTGCTACCCAAGGACTAGCTGTCTACGAGCAGTACTTC; CDR3 protein: CSATQGLAVYEQYF
J gene: TRBJ2-3; V gene: TRBV11-2; D gene: TRBD1; clone size: many; CDR3 DNA: TGTGCCAGCAGCCCCGGACAGGGTTGGGTAGATACGCAGTATTTT; CDR3 protein: CASSPGQGWVDTQYF
J gene: TRBJ2-7; V gene: TRBV18; D gene: NA; clone size: NA; CDR3 DNA: TGTGCCAGCTCAGATGTTAGAGGGCCATACGAGCAGTACTTC; CDR3 protein: CASSDVRGPYEQYF
J gene: TRBJ2-7; V gene: TRBV28; D gene: TRBD2; clone size: many; CDR3 DNA: TGTGCCAGCACCACCGGCGGCGGGAGGGCCATCGAGCAGTACTTC; CDR3 protein: CASTTGGGRAIEQYF
J gene: TRBJ1-5; V gene: TRBV28; D gene: TRBD1; clone size: NA; CDR3 DNA: TGTGCCAGCAGTTTCAGCGGTTCGGCGGGACAGCATAGCAATCAGCCCCAGCATTTT; CDR3 protein: CASSFSGSAGQHSNQPQHF
J gene: TRBJ2-2; V gene: TRBV5-1; D gene: NA; clone size: NA; CDR3 DNA: TGCGCCAGCAGCTTGGCTCCCGGAGGGACTACCGGGGAGCTGTTTTTT; CDR3 protein: CASSLAPGGTTGELFF
J gene: TRBJ2-2; V gene: TRBV14; D gene: NA; clone size: NA; CDR3 DNA: TGTGCCAGCAGCCAAGTTGGGCCCGGGGAGCTGTTTTTT; CDR3 protein: CASSQVGPGELFF
J gene: TRBJ2-7; V gene: TRBV7-2; D gene: TRBD2; clone size: many; CDR3 DNA: TGTGCCAGCAGCTTGGGTAGGGGGGCACTAGCGGGCCCCTACGAGCAGTACTTC; CDR3 protein: CASSLGRGALAGPYEQYF
J gene: TRBJ2-7; V gene: TRBV11-1; D gene: NA; clone size: many; CDR3 DNA: TGTGCCAGCAGCGGCAAAGGTAGCTCCGTTCGGTACGAGCAGTACTTC; CDR3 protein: CASSGKGSSVRYEQYF
J gene: TRBJ2-7; V gene: TRBV9; D gene: NA; clone size: few; CDR3 DNA: TGTGCCAGCAGCGCCGGATCCGGGACGGACTCCTACGAGCAGTACTTC; CDR3 protein: CASSAGSGTDSYEQYF
J gene: TRBJ1-2; V gene: TRBV29-1; D gene: NA; clone size: many; CDR3 DNA: TGCAGCGTTGAAGATCGCGGACAGAACCTCTATGGCTACACCTTC; CDR3 protein: CSVEDRGQNLYGYTF
J gene: TRBJ2-7; V gene: TRBV20-1; D gene: NA; clone size: many; CDR3 DNA: TGCAGTGCTAGGAAGGAGTTTCACTACGAGCAGTACTTC; CDR3 protein: CSARKEFHYEQYF
J gene: TRBJ1-1; V gene: TRBV28; D gene: TRBD1; clone size: NA; CDR3 DNA: TGTGCCAGCAGTGTACTCCGGGACAGGGGTTTCGGAGCTTTCTTT; CDR3 protein: CASSVLRDRGFGAFF
J gene: TRBJ1-1; V gene: TRBV7-2; D gene: TRBD1; clone size: NA; CDR3 DNA: TGTGCCAGCAGCTCTGGGACAGGGGGAGATTTCTTT; CDR3 protein: CASSSGTGGDFF
J gene: TRBJ2-2; V gene: TRBV7-3; D gene: NA; clone size: many; CDR3 DNA: TGTGCCAGCAGCTATCGTCGGGGGAGAAGCTTAAACACCGGGGAGCTGTTTTTT; CDR3 protein: CASSYRRGRSLNTGELFF
J gene: TRBJ2-1; V gene: TRBV7-9; D gene: TRBD2; clone size: NA; CDR3 DNA: TGTGCCAGCAGTATCCGGACTAGCGGGAGGAATCTTGAGCAGTTCTTC; CDR3 protein: CASSIRTSGRNLEQFF
J gene: TRBJ2-1; V gene: TRBV6-2/TRBV6-3; D gene: NA; clone size: NA; CDR3 DNA: TGTGCCAGCAGAGTGACTAAAATGTCTGAGCAGTTCTTC; CDR3 protein: CASRVTKMSEQFF
J gene: TRBJ2-2; V gene: TRBV5-1; D gene: NA; clone size: many; CDR3 DNA: TGCGCCAGCAGCTTGGATGATATACTGAACACCGGGGAGCTGTTTTTT; CDR3 protein: CASSLDDILNTGELFF
J gene: TRBJ2-7; V gene: TRBV18; D gene: NA; clone size: many; CDR3 DNA: TGTGCCAGCTCACCAACCGAGCTCGAGCAGTACTTC; CDR3 protein: CASSPTELEQYF
J gene: TRBJ1-2; V gene: TRBV29-1; D gene: NA; clone size: few; CDR3 DNA: TGCAGCGTTGAAAAGGGTCGGGGCTACACCTTC; CDR3 protein: CSVEKGRGYTF
J gene: TRBJ2-7; V gene: TRBV6-5; D gene: TRBD1; clone size: many; CDR3 DNA: TGTGCCAGCAGTTACGACAGGGTCTCCTACGAGCAGTACTTC; CDR3 protein: CASSYDRVSYEQYF
J gene: TRBJ1-6; V gene: TRBV18; D gene: NA; clone size: few; CDR3 DNA: TGTGCCAGCTCACCAGGGGATAATTCACCCCTCCACTTT; CDR3 protein: CASSPGDNSPLHF
J gene: TRBJ1-6; V gene: TRBV12-3/TRBV12-4; D gene: NA; clone size: few; CDR3 DNA: TGTGCCAGCAGTTCCGGGACACTGAGCTCCTATAATTCACCCCTCCACTTT; CDR3 protein: CASSSGTLSSYNSPLHF
J gene: TRBJ1-4; V gene: TRBV7-9; D gene: TRBD1; clone size: few; CDR3 DNA: TGTGCCAGCAGCTTAAGCCAGGGGGTGAGCGAAAAACTGTTTTTT; CDR3 protein: CASSLSQGVSEKLFF
J gene: TRBJ2-3; V gene: TRBV7-2; D gene: NA; clone size: many; CDR3 DNA: TGTGCCAGCAGCACCAGGGCGGGAATCCCAGATACGCAGTATTTT; CDR3 protein: CASSTRAGIPDTQYF
J gene: TRBJ2-1; V gene: TRBV2; D gene: TRBD2; clone size: NA; CDR3 DNA: TGTGCCAGCACTGGGTGGGAGGGTTACAATGAGCAGTTCTTC; CDR3 protein: CASTGWEGYNEQFF
J gene: TRBJ2-7; V gene: TRBV4-3; D gene: TRBD1; clone size: NA; CDR3 DNA: TGCGTCAGCAGCCAAGGTGACAGGGCTGGCGAGCAGTACTTC; CDR3 protein: CVSSQGDRAGEQYF
J gene: TRBJ2-1; V gene: TRBV19; D gene: NA; clone size: few; CDR3 DNA: TGTGCCAGTAGCCAAAGGGGGAGCTCCTACAATGAGCAGTTCTTC; CDR3 protein: CASSQRGSSYNEQFF
J gene: TRBJ2-7; V gene: TRBV29-1; D gene: NA; clone size: few; CDR3 DNA: TGCAGCGTTACTGGGGGTAGTCCACTCGAGCAGTACTTC; CDR3 protein: CSVTGGSPLEQYF
J gene: TRBJ2-3; V gene: TRBV18; D gene: TRBD1; clone size: few; CDR3 DNA: TGTGCCAGCTCACACTCCCGGGACAGGGGACACACAGATACGCAGTATTTT; CDR3 protein: CASSHSRDRGHTDTQYF
J gene: TRBJ2-3; V gene: TRBV20-1; D gene: NA; clone size: many; CDR3 DNA: TGCAGTGCTAGTGAGCAGGGACGGGGCACAGATACGCAGTATTTT; CDR3 protein: CSASEQGRGTDTQYF
J gene: TRBJ1-1; V gene: TRBV10-3; D gene: NA; clone size: few; CDR3 DNA: TGTGCCATCAGTGAATACGGGGGAGGGACTGAAGCTTTCTTT; CDR3 protein: CAISEYGGGTEAFF
J gene: TRBJ2-6; V gene: TRBV28; D gene: NA; clone size: few; CDR3 DNA: TGTGCCAGCACCCAAGGACAGTCCGGGGCCAACGTCCTGACTTTC; CDR3 protein: CASTQGQSGANVLTF
J gene: TRBJ2-1; V gene: TRBV19; D gene: NA; clone size: once; CDR3 DNA: TGTGCCAACCCCAGTTGGATGAACAATGGCAATGAGCAGTTCTTC; CDR3 protein: CANPSWMNNGNEQFF
J gene: TRBJ2-5; V gene: TRBV7-6; D gene: NA; clone size: NA; CDR3 DNA: TGTGCCAGCAGCTTAGTAGTCCAAGAGACCCAGTACTTC; CDR3 protein: CASSLVVQETQYF
J gene: TRBJ2-1; V gene: TRBV20-1; D gene: TRBD2; clone size: many; CDR3 DNA: TGCAGTGCCCATTCTACTAGCGGGGGGCTTTACAATGAGCAGTTCTTC; CDR3 protein: CSAHSTSGGLYNEQFF
J gene: TRBJ1-1; V gene: TRBV19; D gene: NA; clone size: many; CDR3 DNA: TGTGCCAGTAGTATCAGAACATTGGGCCAGGGGATAACTGAAGCTTTCTTT; CDR3 protein: CASSIRTLGQGITEAFF
J gene: TRBJ2-3; V gene: TRBV10-3; D gene: NA; clone size: NA; CDR3 DNA: TGTGCCATCAGTGACGGCGGGAGCACAGATACGCAGTATTTT; CDR3 protein: CAISDGGSTDTQYF
J gene: TRBJ1-1; V gene: TRBV7-8; D gene: NA; clone size: many; CDR3 DNA: TGTGCCAGCAGCTTAGGCAACGCGGGTTTGGGCACTGAAGCTTTCTTT; CDR3 protein: CASSLGNAGLGTEAFF
J gene: TRBJ1-2; V gene: TRBV11-3; D gene: TRBD1; clone size: many; CDR3 DNA: TGTGCCAGCAGCTCAGACAGGGGCGGCTACACCTTC; CDR3 protein: CASSSDRGGYTF
J gene: TRBJ2-1; V gene: TRBV20-1; D gene: NA; clone size: NA; CDR3 DNA: TGCAGTGCTCACGCCCCGGGGGAAATAGGGTACAATGAGCAGTTCTTC; CDR3 protein: CSAHAPGEIGYNEQFF
J gene: TRBJ2-3; V gene: TRBV18; D gene: NA; clone size: many; CDR3 DNA: TGTGCCAGCTCACTAGACGGCCTCACAGATACGCAGTATTTT; CDR3 protein: CASSLDGLTDTQYF
J gene: TRBJ2-5; V gene: TRBV4-1; D gene: NA; clone size: few; CDR3 DNA: TGCGCCAGCAGCGCCAGTGGGGTAGGGGAGACCCAGTACTTC; CDR3 protein: CASSASGVGETQYF
J gene: TRBJ2-3; V gene: TRBV7-2; D gene: TRBD2; clone size: many; CDR3 DNA: TGTGCCAGCAGCTTACTAGCGGGAGGTATCTCAGATACGCAGTATTTT; CDR3 protein: CASSLLAGGISDTQYF
J gene: TRBJ2-3; V gene: TRBV27; D gene: TRBD2; clone size: few; CDR3 DNA: TGTGCCAGCAGGGGGGGAGGGAGCGGGACTAGCACAGATACGCAGTATTTT; CDR3 protein: CASRGGGSGTSTDTQYF
J gene: TRBJ2-1; V gene: TRBV10-3; D gene: NA; clone size: few; CDR3 DNA: TGTGCCATCGGGAGCCTAGGCGGAAGTTTACACAATGAGCAGTTCTTC; CDR3 protein: CAIGSLGGSLHNEQFF
J gene: TRBJ1-1; V gene: TRBV7-9; D gene: NA; clone size: many; CDR3 DNA: TGTGCCAGCAGCTTTCCTCCGCAGGGGTTTGTGACCACTGAAGCTTTCTTT; CDR3 protein: CASSFPPQGFVTTEAFF
J gene: TRBJ2-7; V gene: TRBV20-1; D gene: TRBD2; clone size: many; CDR3 DNA: TGCAGTGCTAGAAAAAGGACTAGCGGATTACCCAACTACGAGCAGTACTTC; CDR3 protein: CSARKRTSGLPNYEQYF
J gene: TRBJ1-3; V gene: TRBV28; D gene: NA; clone size: many; CDR3 DNA: TGTGCCAGCAGTTGGTCGGTCTCTGGAAACACCATATATTTT; CDR3 protein: CASSWSVSGNTIYF